Each of the 13 T cell receptor beta chains below was sequenced from the same sample in a study of blood T cell repertoires in COVID-19. Method: immunoSEQ multiplex PCR; TCRdb's copy keeps in-frame clones and lacks some. The sample lists some 450,000 clones, approximately 90% occurring once. The sequenced sample was peripheral blood. Every receptor here comes from a man in his late teens or twenties with COVID-19, enrolled during active disease.

The chain links TRBV5-1 to TRBJ2-7; 7 nucleotides match TRBD1. CDR3 length equals 17 residues. Losses at the gene ends were 0 bases for V and 2 bases for J; bases not matched to a gene: 11. Germline V gene sequence: CDR1 SGHRS, CDR2 YFSETQ. CDR3 nucleotide sequence: TGCGCCAGCAGCTTGGCCGGGACAGCCTCATCGACCTACGAGCAGTACTTC. Its protein product is CASSLAGTASSTYEQYF.

The chain employs TRBV6-2 or TRBV6-3 and TRBJ1-4; D gene ambiguous. The CDR3 is 12 amino acids. Trimming stripped 2 bases from V and 6 bases from J, with 4 bases between. Germline V gene data show CDR1 as MNHEY and CDR2 as SVGEGT. The CDR3 DNA reads TGTGCCAGCAGTTACGAGTATGAAAAACTGTTTTTT. Its protein is CASSYEYEKLFF.

The chain couples TRBV19 to TRBJ1-3; tentative D call: TRBD1 (6 bases). V shed 6 bases and J shed 1 base, with 7 bases lying between them. CDR3 size: 13 residues. Looked up from germline, CDR1 is LNHDA and CDR2 is SQIVND (reference sequence). CDR3 loop: CASRTGSGNTIYF. DNA for the CDR3: TGTGCCAGTAGAACAGGGTCTGGAAACACCATATATTTT.

Worth noting for this clone: The same CDR3 is also encoded by other DNA sequences in this sample. The chain employs TRBV18 and TRBJ2-1, with D maybe TRBD1 (6 bases). The CDR3 loop spans 13 amino acids. The germline V and J ends were trimmed by 6 bases and 4 bases, with 10 bases remaining between them. Germline CDR1 KGHSH, CDR2 LQKENI. DNA of the CDR3: TGTGCCAGCTCCCCGGACAGTTACAATGAGCAGTTCTTC. This encodes CASSPDSYNEQFF.

J is TRBJ2-5 and V is TRBV18; a weak D match, TRBD1 (5 bases). The V gene lost 0 bases and the J gene lost 4 bases, with 12 bases spanning the gap. Germline CDR1 reads KGHSH; CDR2 reads LQKENI. This CDR3 has 15 residues. CDR3 coding DNA: TGTGCCAGCTCACCACCGCCAGGGATAAGAGAGACCCAGTACTTC. Its translation: CASSPPPGIRETQYF. Combining the CDR3 with reference TRBV18 and TRBJ2-5 gives the whole variable domain NAGVMQNPRHLVRRRGQEARLRCSPMKGHSHVYWYRQLPEEGLKFMVYLQKENIIDESGMPKERFSAEFPKEGPSILRIQQVVRGDSAAYFCASSPPPGIRETQYFGPGTRLLVL.

The chain is built from TRBV11-2 and TRBJ1-3; D is unclear. Germline CDR1 SGHAT, CDR2 FQNNGV. The CDR3 consists of 15 residues. Trimming pared 1 base from V and 3 bases from J, leaving 10 bases between. CDR3 coding DNA: TGTGCCAGCAGCTTAGTTTGGGCGTATGGAAACACCATATATTTT. It yields the protein CASSLVWAYGNTIYF.

The gene calls are TRBV11-2 and TRBJ2-7; 11 nucleotides align to TRBD2. The germline V gene encodes CDR1 SGHAT and CDR2 FQNNGV. Unmatched junction bases numbered 4, after V lost 1 base and J lost 2 bases. The CDR3 spans 16 residues. CDR3 nucleotides: TGTGCCAGCAGCTTAGTATTGACTAGCGGGACCTACGAGCAGTACTTC. This codes for CASSLVLTSGTYEQYF.

The chain's CDR3 is CASSPAGQGELNIQYF. The CDR3 coding sequence is TGTGCCAGCAGTCCCGCGGGACAGGGAGAATTGAACATTCAGTACTTC. J is TRBJ2-4 and V is TRBV28; 9 bases fit TRBD1. CDR3 length: 16 residues. V lost 5 bases to trimming and J lost 7 bases; unmatched junction nucleotides: 12. From germline, CDR1 is MDHEN and CDR2 SYDVKM.

The chain recombines TRBV7-9 with TRBJ2-7; 9 bases are a match to TRBD2. J lost 0 bases, V lost 1 base, and 13 bases had no gene match. Germline CDR1 SEHNR, CDR2 FQNEAQ (reference sequence). The CDR3 length is 19 residues. DNA for the CDR3: TGTGCCAGCAGCTTAGAAGGGCTAGCGGGAAGGTTGAGCTCCTACGAGCAGTACTTC. Encoded protein: CASSLEGLAGRLSSYEQYF. Drawing the rest from reference TRBV7-9 and TRBJ2-7, the complete variable domain is DTGVSQNPRHKITKRGQNVTFRCDPISEHNRLYWYRQTLGQGPEFLTYFQNEAQLEKSRLLSDRFSAERPKGSFSTLEIQRTEQGDSAMYLCASSLEGLAGRLSSYEQYFGPGTRLTVT.

In this sample, this clone turned up a few times. V and J are TRBV30 and TRBJ1-5, with D perhaps TRBD1 (5 bases). Trimming pared 0 bases from V and 6 bases from J, leaving 15 bases between. Germline CDR1 GTSNPN, CDR2 SVGIG (reference sequence). This CDR3 comprises 15 residues. The CDR3 region is CAWSVSSRAGQPQHF. The CDR3 coding sequence is TGTGCCTGGAGTGTATCGTCCAGGGCCGGTCAGCCCCAGCATTTT.

The rearrangement joins TRBV7-8 to TRBJ2-7; 8 positions match TRBD1. This CDR3 region has 16 residues. Looked up from germline, CDR1 is SGHVS and CDR2 is FQNEAQ. Trimming took 8 bases from V and 1 from J; bases not matched to a gene: 13. This chain's CDR3 is CASGLTGGTGSYEQYF. The CDR3 nucleotides are TGTGCCAGCGGATTAACAGGGGGAACGGGTTCCTACGAGCAGTACTTC.

The V gene is TRBV5-4, the J gene TRBJ2-3; a possible D gene is TRBD1 (6 bases). Between the trimmed V and J ends, which lost 5 bases and 1 base, there was a span of 17 bases. The CDR3 totals 16 residues. Germline V gives CDR1 SGHNT, CDR2 YYREEE (reference sequence). CDR3 region: CASSPGTPAGTDTQYF. Written as DNA, the CDR3 is TGTGCCAGCAGTCCCGGGACACCAGCCGGCACAGATACGCAGTATTTT. The full variable domain, its missing parts supplied by reference TRBV5-4 and TRBJ2-3, is ETGVTQSPTHLIKTRGQQVTLRCSSQSGHNTVSWYQQALGQGPQFIFQYYREEENGRGNFPPRFSGLQFPNYSSELNVNALELDDSALYLCASSPGTPAGTDTQYFGPGTRLTVL.

The rearrangement joins TRBV2 to TRBJ2-2; 8 nucleotides align to TRBD1. This CDR3 has 16 amino acids. J lost 2 bases, V lost 5 bases, and 7 bases had no gene match. The germline V gene has CDR1 SNHLY and CDR2 FYNNEI. The CDR3 spells CASSLETGGNTGELFF. In nucleotides, the CDR3 is TGTGCCAGCAGTTTGGAAACAGGGGGAAACACCGGGGAGCTGTTTTTT.